This T cell receptor beta chain was recovered during a study of blood T cell repertoires in COVID-19. Study background: Whether acute or convalescent, the COVID-19 samples came from the United States, Italy and Spain. Sources were T cells, B-cell-depleted T cells, or PBMCs; the material itself was cDNA or gDNA.

In the authors' methods: Amplification of reference gene primers provided the estimated nucleated cell counts. Produced via immunoSEQ multiplex PCR; TCRdb's table is partial and in-frame only. V, J and clone size reflect that table, while D and trimming were determined from the DNA. This table has 210,000 or so clones, just over 85% appearing once. Germline V gene lookup returns CDR1 KGHDR and CDR2 SFDVKD. The CDR3 has 16 amino acids. Between the trimmed V and J ends, which lost 3 bases and 3 bases, there was a span of 13 bases. The rearrangement joins TRBV24-1 to TRBJ2-2, with a tentative D call TRBD1 (6 bases). Source material: peripheral blood. This receptor was taken from a man younger than 35 with active or convalescent COVID-19. CDR3 nucleotides: TGTGCCACCAGTGATATACAGGGCGTCGACACCGGGGAGCTGTTTTTT. It codes for CATSDIQGVDTGELFF.